A single sample gave rise to the 19 T cell receptor beta chains below, sequenced in a study of blood T cell repertoires in COVID-19. TCRdb's copy holds only in-frame clones and misses some; the assay was immunoSEQ multiplex PCR. This sample yields about 190,000 clones, of which approximately 86% are seen a single time; around 1.1% belongs to the top ten. The sample consisted of peripheral blood. The receptor source for this set is a man aged 25-40 years with acute or convalescent COVID-19.

The genes are TRBV27 and TRBJ2-7; D remains unclear. This CDR3 region has 15 residues. Germline V gene data show CDR1 as MNHEY and CDR2 as SMNVEV (reference sequence). V lost 6 bases and J 0 bases, leaving 15 bases between the germline ends. CDR3 sequence (DNA): TGTGCCAGCAGCCGACTCGCTTCTAGCTCCTACGAGCAGTACTTC. Protein product: CASSRLASSSYEQYF.

The rearrangement links TRBV9 to TRBJ2-5; 13 nucleotides agree with TRBD2. This CDR3 contains 17 residues. J lost 5 bases, V lost 0 bases, and 7 bases had no gene match. CDR1 SGDLS and CDR2 YYNGEE come from the germline V gene. CDR3 nucleotide sequence: TGTGCCAGCAGCGTAGCTCGGACTAGCGGGGGTGTGGAGACCCAGTACTTC. Translating gives CASSVARTSGGVETQYF.

This sequence joins TRBV6-6 and TRBJ1-1; D possibly corresponds to TRBD1 (5 bases). There are 11 residues in the CDR3. Germline-derived CDR1 and CDR2 are MNHNY and SVGAGI (reference sequence). V was pared by 6 bases and J by 7 bases, with 9 bases between. CDR3 residues: CASRTVREAFF. The CDR3 nucleotides read TGTGCCAGCAGGACAGTCCGTGAAGCTTTCTTT.

V is TRBV30 and J is TRBJ2-1, with 8 bases lining up with TRBD1. Trimming took 3 bases from V and 10 from J; bases not matched to a gene: 5. CDR1 is GTSNPN and CDR2 is SVGIG in the germline V gene (reference sequence). The CDR3 totals 12 residues. CDR3 coding DNA: TGTGCCTGGAGCCCGACAGGGGTCGAGCAGTTCTTC. It translates to CAWSPTGVEQFF.

V and J are TRBV7-2 and TRBJ1-1, with a possible D match to TRBD1 (6 bases). V lost 3 bases, J lost 1 base, and 6 bases lay in between. Looked up from germline, CDR1 is SGHTA and CDR2 is FQGNSA. This CDR3 comprises 13 residues. The CDR3 reads CASSLGQNTEAFF. DNA for the CDR3: TGTGCCAGCAGCTTGGGACAGAACACTGAAGCTTTCTTT.

The rearrangement joins TRBV19 to TRBJ1-5; no clear D gene. Germline V lookup: CDR1 LNHDA, CDR2 SQIVND (reference sequence). V was trimmed by 7 bases and J by 7 bases, leaving 14 bases between them. There are 13 residues in the CDR3. The CDR3: CASKKDLRQPQHF. The DNA of the CDR3 is TGTGCCAGTAAAAAGGACTTGAGACAGCCCCAGCATTTT.

This chain links TRBV5-1 with TRBJ2-3, with TRBD1 matching over 12 bases. The CDR3 consists of 17 residues. V trimming: 0 bases; J trimming: 2 bases; junction bases outside the gene matches: 4. From germline, CDR1 is SGHRS and CDR2 YFSETQ. CDR3 sequence: CASSLAPGQGATDTQYF. The CDR3 region has the DNA TGCGCCAGCAGCTTGGCTCCGGGACAGGGGGCCACAGATACGCAGTATTTT.

The chain has TRBV2 and TRBJ2-5; 11 bases agree with TRBD1. The CDR3 spans 14 residues. Germline V gene sequence: CDR1 SNHLY, CDR2 FYNNEI. Trimming removed 10 bases from V and 3 bases from J; junction bases left unmatched: 7. The CDR3 loop is CATRTGGVKETQYF. DNA for the CDR3: TGTGCCACCAGGACAGGGGGCGTTAAAGAGACCCAGTACTTC.

The chain joins TRBV27 to TRBJ1-5; D is perhaps TRBD1 (6 bases). V shed 0 bases and J shed 2 bases, with 20 bases lying between them. This CDR3 spans 19 amino acids. CDR1 and CDR2 from the germline V gene are MNHEY and SMNVEV (reference sequence). CDR3 sequence reads: CASSLSGAASPWGNQPQHF. The DNA for the CDR3 is TGTGCCAGCAGTTTATCGGGGGCAGCAAGCCCTTGGGGCAATCAGCCCCAGCATTTT.

The chain carries TRBV28 and TRBJ1-2; D is possibly TRBD1 (6 bases). V was shortened by 8 bases and J by 4 bases, with 17 bases between the two germline ends. The CDR3 length is 14 residues. CDR1 is MDHEN, CDR2 SYDVKM, per germline. The CDR3 nucleotides are TGTGCCAGCTTTCAATTTGGACAGACCTATGGCTACACCTTC. It specifies CASFQFGQTYGYTF.

The CDR3 DNA reads as TGTGCCAGCAGTTACACGGCTGTAGGGACAGGGCCCGAGCAGTACTTC. It translates to CASSYTAVGTGPEQYF. The rearrangement links TRBV6-2 or TRBV6-3 to TRBJ2-7, with 9 nucleotides matching TRBD1. The CDR3 length is 16 residues. Germline values: CDR1 MNHEY, CDR2 SVGEGT. The V and J ends lost 2 bases and 6 bases, in that order; junction bases with no gene match: 11.

This chain uses TRBV6-5 with TRBJ2-7; 8 bases map to TRBD1. Germline CDR1 reads MNHEY; CDR2 reads SVGAGI. The V and J ends lost 2 bases and 6 bases, in that order; junction bases with no gene match: 9. The CDR3 has 15 amino acids. CDR3 loop: CASSYTRTGFREQYF. The CDR3 DNA follows: TGTGCCAGCAGTTACACCCGGACAGGGTTTCGCGAGCAGTACTTC.

The chain carries TRBV30 and TRBJ2-1, with D possibly being TRBD1 (6 bases). Deletions cut 3 bases from V and 5 bases from J, with 26 bases between. CDR1 is GTSNPN and CDR2 is SVGIG in the germline V gene (reference sequence). The CDR3 runs 18 residues. The CDR3 region is CAWSRPGQGFSLNNEQFF. The CDR3 region has the DNA TGTGCCTGGAGCCGTCCGGGGCAGGGGTTTTCCCTTAACAATGAGCAGTTCTTC.

V is TRBV10-3 and J is TRBJ1-1; no reliable D call. Trimming stripped 3 bases from V and 1 base from J, with 3 bases between. The length of the CDR3 is 12 residues. From germline, CDR1 is ENHRY and CDR2 SYGVKD. This CDR3 reads CAISDRNTEAFF. The CDR3 nucleotides read TGTGCCATCAGTGACCGGAACACTGAAGCTTTCTTT.

The V call is TRBV28, the J call TRBJ1-1, with 8 positions matching TRBD1. Germline assignment: CDR1 MDHEN and CDR2 SYDVKM. The CDR3 has 14 residues. Trimming cost V 6 bases and J 4 bases; bases outside gene matches: 7. CDR3 residues: CASSITGGSTEAFF. Written as DNA, the CDR3 is TGTGCCAGCAGCATAACAGGGGGGAGCACTGAAGCTTTCTTT.

The chain couples TRBV6-6 to TRBJ2-1; TRBD1 agrees at 8 bases. The CDR3 is 15 residues long. Germline loops: CDR1 MNHNY, CDR2 SVGAGI (reference sequence). V lost 8 bases and J lost 6; bases outside the gene matches: 12. CDR3 sequence: CASRTSGQVVNEQFF. In nucleotides, the CDR3 is TGTGCCAGCCGAACGTCGGGACAGGTCGTCAATGAGCAGTTCTTC.

J is TRBJ1-2 and V is TRBV29-1; D gene unclear. Germline assignment: CDR1 SQVTM and CDR2 ANQGSEA. The CDR3 length is 13 residues. Trimming stripped 3 bases from V and 5 bases from J, with 13 bases between. The CDR3 here is CSVDASGGYGYTF. The CDR3 nucleotides are TGCAGCGTTGATGCGTCAGGAGGGTATGGCTACACCTTC.

This clone came up once. The chain carries TRBV5-4 and TRBJ2-1; 14 bases are a match to TRBD2. The germline V gene encodes CDR1 SGHNT and CDR2 YYREEE (reference sequence). J lost 7 bases, V lost 0 bases, and 6 bases had no gene match. There are 17 residues in the CDR3. CDR3 residues: CASSLAGLAGVGNEQFF. CDR3 DNA: TGTGCCAGCAGCTTGGCGGGACTAGCGGGAGTGGGGAATGAGCAGTTCTTC.

This chain connects TRBV5-6 to TRBJ2-3, with D maybe TRBD1 (5 bases). V was shortened by 1 base and J by 6 bases, with 21 bases between the two germline ends. The germline CDR1 and CDR2 sequences are SGHDT and YYEEEE. The CDR3 is made up of 17 amino acids. CDR3 region: CASSLKVRRVPTDTQYF. CDR3 DNA sequence: TGTGCCAGCAGCTTGAAGGTGCGCAGGGTCCCAACGGATACGCAGTATTTT.